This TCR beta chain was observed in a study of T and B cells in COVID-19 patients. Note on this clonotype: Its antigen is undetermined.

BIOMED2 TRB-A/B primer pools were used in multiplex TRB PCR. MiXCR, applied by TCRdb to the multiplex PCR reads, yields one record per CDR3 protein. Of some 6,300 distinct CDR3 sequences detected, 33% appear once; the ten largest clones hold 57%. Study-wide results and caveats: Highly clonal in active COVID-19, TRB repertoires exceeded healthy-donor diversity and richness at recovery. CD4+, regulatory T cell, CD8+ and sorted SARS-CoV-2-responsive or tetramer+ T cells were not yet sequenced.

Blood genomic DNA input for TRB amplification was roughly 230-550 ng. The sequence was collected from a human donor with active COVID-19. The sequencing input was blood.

The CDR3 DNA sequence: TGCAGTGCTAGCGATATGACTAGCGGGATTTTGTATACGCAGTATTTT. Translation gives CSASDMTSGILYTQYF. This chain connects TRBV20-1 to TRBJ2-3; 11 bases agree with TRBD2. The germline V gene encodes CDR1 DFQATT and CDR2 SNEGSKA (reference sequence). The CDR3 loop spans 16 amino acids. The J segment lost 7 bases and the V segment lost 3 bases, leaving 12 bases of the junction unmatched.